These T cell receptor beta chains were read from a single sample in a study of breast tumors, draining lymph nodes, adjacent tissues. MiXCR, applied by TCRdb to the multiplex PCR reads, yields one record per CDR3 protein. The data contain around 130,000 distinct CDR3 sequences, nearly 20% of them singletons. The sample taken for sequencing was axillary lymph node tissue. Source of these receptors: a female donor with breast cancer. Some clones in this sample may be carry-over from other donors' samples. CDR3s include the opening cysteine and the closing phenylalanine or tryptophan. The order of the fields is J gene, clone size, V gene, CDR3 length, D gene, CDR3 DNA, CDR3 protein. The D gene is left open where the match is weak. The listing skips clone size in some rows; elsewhere it reads once, few, many or a size class.

TRBJ2-2,many,TRBV5-1,14,TRBD1,TGCGCCAGCAGAACAGGGGGCTGGACCGGGGAGCTGTTTTTT,CASRTGGWTGELFF
TRBJ1-5,many,TRBV20-1,14,TRBD1,TGCAGTGCGCCCCGAGGGGACAGAAATCAGCCCCAGCATTTT,CSAPRGDRNQPQHF
TRBJ1-6,many,TRBV30,14,.,TGTGCCTGGGGACAGAGCTCCTATAATTCACCCCTCCACTTT,CAWGQSSYNSPLHF
TRBJ1-4,many,TRBV7-8,15,.,TGTGCCAGCAGCCCCCGGACAGCAACTAATGAAAAACTGTTTTTT,CASSPRTATNEKLFF
TRBJ2-2,many,TRBV2,11,.,TGTGCCAGCAGAAGGGCCGGGGAGCTGTTTTTT,CASRRAGELFF
TRBJ2-1,many,TRBV7-3,13,.,TGTGCCAGCAGTTCGGGCCAGTACAATGAGCAGTTCTTC,CASSSGQYNEQFF
TRBJ2-5,many,TRBV20-1,13,TRBD1,TGCAGTGCCCCCACAGGGGGCTGGGAGACCCAGTACTTC,CSAPTGGWETQYF
TRBJ1-4,many,TRBV20-1,16,.,TGCAGTGCCCCCCAAGGCCAGGGCTCCGCTAATGAAAAACTGTTTTTT,CSAPQGQGSANEKLFF
TRBJ2-3,many,TRBV7-6,16,TRBD1,TGTGCCAGCAGCTTAGGGACAGGGGGGGTTGCAGATACGCAGTATTTT,CASSLGTGGVADTQYF
TRBJ2-7,many,TRBV29-1,12,.,TGCAGCGTTGCGGGGCCGTGGGACGAGCAGTACTTC,CSVAGPWDEQYF
TRBJ1-4,many,TRBV20-1,14,.,TGCAGTGCTAGAGTGGGCAGGCGAAATGAAAAACTGTTTTTT,CSARVGRRNEKLFF
TRBJ2-1,few,TRBV7-3,17,TRBD2,TGTGCCAGCAGCTCGCCTAGCGGGAGAGGCACCTACAATGAGCAGTTCTTC,CASSSPSGRGTYNEQFF
TRBJ2-3,many,TRBV7-2,15,TRBD2,TGTGCCAGCGGACACGGGAGGGCCGGGACAGATACGCAGTATTTT,CASGHGRAGTDTQYF
TRBJ2-1,many,TRBV19,15,.,TGTGCCAGTAGTTCCCGACAGAAGAGCCACAATGAGCAGTTCTTC,CASSSRQKSHNEQFF
TRBJ2-1,many,TRBV12-3/TRBV12-4,15,TRBD1,TGTGCCAGCACTAATCAGGACAGGGGTTATGATGAGCAGTTCTTC,CASTNQDRGYDEQFF
TRBJ2-1,many,TRBV11-3,15,.,TGTGCCAGCAGCCCCAACCCCACAGGGTTCAACGAGCAGTTCTTC,CASSPNPTGFNEQFF
TRBJ2-1,once,TRBV5-4,16,.,TGTGCCGGCAGCGCCCCTCTTGGCAGCTCCTACAATGAGCAGTTCTTC,CAGSAPLGSSYNEQFF
TRBJ2-5,many,TRBV29-1,16,TRBD2,TGCAGCGTTGAGTGGACTAGCGGAAAGTACCAAGAGACCCAGTACTTC,CSVEWTSGKYQETQYF
TRBJ2-1,many,TRBV4-2,14,.,TGTGCCAGCAGCCAACCCCTGGGCCACAATGAGCAGTTCTTC,CASSQPLGHNEQFF
TRBJ2-5,many,TRBV7-8,15,.,TGTGCCAGCAGCTTAGATGGGGGGGGGCGTGAGACCCAGTACTTC,CASSLDGGGRETQYF
TRBJ2-1,many,TRBV7-9,16,TRBD2,TGTGCCAGCAGCCCTAGACTAGCGGGGCCGGATAATGAGCAGTTCTTC,CASSPRLAGPDNEQFF
TRBJ2-6,.,TRBV9,18,.,TGTGCCAGCAGCGTAGCTGACAGTAAATTCTCTGGGGCCAACGTCCTGACTTTC,CASSVADSKFSGANVLTF
TRBJ2-5,many,TRBV19,14,TRBD1,TGTGCCAGTAGGGACAGGGGTGGGCAAGAGACCCAGTACTTC,CASRDRGGQETQYF
TRBJ2-1,many,TRBV7-6,13,.,TGTGCCAGCAGCTTAAGGGGGGGTAATGAGCAGTTCTTC,CASSLRGGNEQFF
TRBJ1-2,many,TRBV9,14,.,TGTGCCAGCAGCCCGACAGGCACTAACTATGGCTACACCTTC,CASSPTGTNYGYTF
TRBJ2-3,.,TRBV7-8,15,.,TGTGCCAGCAGAAGGTCTGTACTCCCCACAGATACGCAGTATTTT,CASRRSVLPTDTQYF
TRBJ2-5,many,TRBV20-1,14,.,TGCAGTGCAAAAAACCAAGGGTTTTTGGAGACCCAGTACTTC,CSAKNQGFLETQYF
TRBJ1-4,many,TRBV7-9,14,.,TGTGCCAGCAGCTCGGGAGAGAAACGTGAAAAACTGTTTTTT,CASSSGEKREKLFF
TRBJ1-5,many,TRBV2,12,.,TGTGCCACCAGAGCTTCCAGTCAGCCCCAGCATTTT,CATRASSQPQHF
TRBJ2-5,many,TRBV20-1,14,.,TGCAGTGGTAATCCGGGGCCTACACAAGAGACCCAGTACTTC,CSGNPGPTQETQYF
TRBJ1-2,many,TRBV5-4,14,.,TGTGCCAGCAGCTTGCAAGAGGGCCTCTATGGCTACACCTTC,CASSLQEGLYGYTF
TRBJ1-2,many,TRBV4-2,14,TRBD1,TGTGCCAGCAGCCCCGGGACAGGGTTACATGGCTACACCTTC,CASSPGTGLHGYTF
TRBJ2-5,many,TRBV6-4,16,TRBD1,TGTGCCAGCACCACAGCCAGGGACAGGGGGCGAGAGACCCAGTACTTC,CASTTARDRGRETQYF
TRBJ2-2,.,TRBV7-3,14,.,TGTGCCAGCAGCCAGCAACAGGCCGCCGGGGAGCTGTTTTTT,CASSQQQAAGELFF
TRBJ1-6,many,TRBV7-2,16,.,TGTGCCAGCAGCTTAGCGCAAGGCAGTTATAATTCACCCCTCCACTTT,CASSLAQGSYNSPLHF